The rows below give T cell receptor beta chains drawn from one sample of a study of T cell responses to AZD1222 COVID-19 vaccine. Clones were read by immunoSEQ multiplex PCR, and TCRdb kept only the in-frame ones, dropping some. This table holds 95,000 to 150,000 clones, roughly 88% found once. This material consisted of peripheral blood, taken on day 0 of AZD1222 vaccination. The receptors stem from an adult in good health. CDR3s include the opening cysteine and the closing phenylalanine or tryptophan. The order of the fields is V gene, clone size, J gene, CDR3 length, D gene, CDR3 protein, CDR3 DNA. The D gene is left open where the match is weak. The size of a clone is reported for some rows only, either as once, few or many, or as a class for expanded clones.

TRBV7-9	once	TRBJ2-5	18	TRBD2	CASSFAGLAGVWSETQYF	TGTGCCAGCAGCTTCGCGGGACTAGCGGGCGTCTGGTCAGAGACCCAGTACTTC
TRBV7-9	.	TRBJ2-1	16	TRBD1	CASSSRLGTGSVEQFF	TGTGCCAGCAGCTCCCGGCTCGGGACAGGTTCTGTTGAGCAGTTCTTC
TRBV27	few	TRBJ2-7	14	.	CASSLIGGTYEQYF	TGTGCCAGCAGTTTGATTGGGGGAACCTACGAGCAGTACTTC
TRBV4-2	few	TRBJ2-2	16	TRBD1	CASSQDWDRETGELFF	TGTGCCAGCAGCCAAGATTGGGACAGGGAAACCGGGGAGCTGTTTTTT
TRBV7-8	.	TRBJ1-1	15	.	CASSSTQGTHTEAFF	TGTGCCAGCAGCTCCACTCAGGGGACGCACACTGAAGCTTTCTTT
TRBV10-2	.	TRBJ2-7	13	TRBD2	CASSGDLAGEQYF	TGCGCCAGCAGTGGTGATCTAGCGGGCGAGCAGTACTTC
TRBV7-9	.	TRBJ2-1	12	.	CASSLPYNEQFF	TGTGCCAGCAGCTTACCCTACAATGAGCAGTTCTTC
TRBV3-1/TRBV3-2	.	TRBJ2-7	12	.	CASSLRNYEQYF	TGTGCCAGCAGCCTACGGAACTACGAGCAGTACTTC
TRBV19	once	TRBJ1-1	14	.	CASSTRVRNTEAFF	TGTGCCAGTAGTACCCGAGTGAGGAACACTGAAGCTTTCTTT
TRBV28	.	TRBJ1-2	15	.	CASKYSVSANYGYTF	TGTGCCAGCAAATATTCGGTGAGCGCTAACTATGGCTACACCTTC
TRBV11-2	.	TRBJ1-6	14	.	CASSFPGAGSPLHF	TGTGCCAGCAGCTTTCCCGGGGCTGGTTCACCCCTCCACTTT
TRBV11-2	.	TRBJ1-5	15	TRBD1	CASSLDQGANQPQHF	TGTGCCAGCAGCTTAGATCAGGGGGCGAATCAGCCCCAGCATTTT
TRBV3-1/TRBV3-2	.	TRBJ2-7	15	TRBD2	CASSDFSGRSYEQYF	TGTGCCAGCAGTGACTTTAGCGGGAGAAGTTACGAGCAGTACTTC
TRBV6-5	.	TRBJ1-1	11	.	CASRGLTEAFF	TGTGCCAGCAGGGGACTAACTGAAGCTTTCTTT
TRBV9	.	TRBJ2-1	16	TRBD1	CASSATGASSYNEQFF	TGTGCCAGCAGCGCGACAGGGGCTAGCTCCTACAATGAGCAGTTCTTC
TRBV2	.	TRBJ2-5	12	.	CASSEAGETQYF	TGTGCCAGCAGTGAAGCGGGGGAGACCCAGTACTTC
TRBV6-5	.	TRBJ1-2	15	TRBD1	CASLNRQGGDFSPLF	TGTGCCAGCTTAAACCGACAGGGCGGCGATTTCTCCCCTCTTTTC
TRBV5-1	.	TRBJ2-3	13	.	CASSLYGTDTQYF	TGCGCCAGCAGCTTGTACGGCACAGATACGCAGTATTTT
TRBV9	.	TRBJ1-6	16	.	CASSVGGAGDNSPLHF	TGTGCCAGCAGCGTTGGTGGGGCAGGGGATAATTCACCCCTCCACTTT
TRBV2	.	TRBJ1-2	13	.	CASSAGPRYGYTF	TGTGCCAGCAGCGCTGGGCCTCGATATGGCTACACCTTC
TRBV6-2/TRBV6-3	.	TRBJ2-1	17	TRBD2	CASSYSLAGGLGNEQFF	TGTGCCAGCAGTTACAGTCTAGCGGGGGGGCTTGGCAATGAGCAGTTCTTC
TRBV5-1	.	TRBJ2-1	15	TRBD2	CASYFSGTAYSEQFF	TGCGCCAGCTATTTTAGCGGGACCGCCTACAGTGAGCAGTTCTTC
TRBV25-1	.	TRBJ1-1	15	.	CASSDPRRGNTEAFF	TGTGCCAGCAGCGACCCCCGGAGGGGAAACACTGAAGCTTTCTTT
TRBV7-3	.	TRBJ2-1	15	TRBD2	CASSLTSGVYNEQFF	TGTGCCAGCAGCTTGACTAGCGGGGTCTACAATGAGCAGTTCTTC
TRBV9	.	TRBJ2-7	14	TRBD2	CASSVVASGVKQYF	TGTGCCAGCAGCGTAGTAGCTAGCGGGGTGAAGCAGTACTTC
TRBV20-1	once	TRBJ2-7	11	.	CSASSTYEQYF	TGCAGTGCTAGCTCTACCTACGAGCAGTACTTC
TRBV5-1	.	TRBJ2-7	16	TRBD1	CASSLGIGTALYEQYF	TGCGCCAGCAGCTTAGGAATCGGGACAGCGCTCTACGAGCAGTACTTC
TRBV12-3/TRBV12-4	.	TRBJ1-2	13	.	CASVQDSGYGYTF	TGTGCCAGCGTCCAGGACTCGGGGTATGGCTACACCTTC
TRBV30	.	TRBJ1-3	12	.	CAWRESGNTIYF	TGTGCCTGGAGGGAAAGTGGAAACACCATATATTTT
TRBV30	.	TRBJ1-3	16	.	CAWNANLIQAGNTIYF	TGTGCCTGGAATGCAAATCTTATCCAAGCTGGAAACACCATATATTTT
TRBV5-6	.	TRBJ2-1	16	.	CASSSPLGTPYNEQFF	TGTGCCAGCAGCTCGCCTCTAGGGACACCGTACAATGAGCAGTTCTTC
TRBV10-3	.	TRBJ1-6	14	.	CAIRENSRNSPLHF	TGTGCCATCAGGGAAAACAGCCGCAATTCACCCCTCCACTTT
TRBV7-3	.	TRBJ1-1	14	.	CASSAQVGNTEAFF	TGTGCCAGCAGCGCACAGGTGGGGAACACTGAAGCTTTCTTT
TRBV5-3	.	TRBJ1-5	17	.	CARSSGTARISNQPQHF	TGTGCCAGAAGCTCTGGGACGGCAAGAATAAGCAATCAGCCCCAGCATTTT
TRBV5-1	.	TRBJ2-6	19	.	CASSLVGQPYNSGANVLTF	TGCGCCAGCAGCTTGGTTGGACAGCCATACAACTCTGGGGCCAACGTCCTGACTTTC
TRBV7-3	.	TRBJ1-2	14	.	CASSGQPGGGGYTF	TGTGCCAGCAGCGGACAGCCGGGGGGAGGTGGCTACACCTTC
TRBV28	.	TRBJ1-1	13	.	CASSLWGGGEAFF	TGTGCCAGCAGTTTATGGGGCGGGGGAGAAGCTTTCTTT
TRBV9	.	TRBJ1-6	15	.	CASSVDRRYNSPLHF	TGTGCCAGCAGCGTAGATAGGAGGTATAATTCACCCCTCCACTTT
TRBV30	.	TRBJ2-7	12	.	CAWSASGSEQYF	TGTGCCTGGAGTGCATCTGGGTCCGAGCAGTACTTC
TRBV27	once	TRBJ1-3	16	TRBD1	CASSLRQGTGGNTIYF	TGTGCCAGCAGTTTAAGACAGGGGACTGGTGGAAACACCATATATTTT
TRBV19	.	TRBJ1-4	14	.	CASSLGREYEKLFF	TGTGCCAGTAGTTTGGGCAGGGAATATGAAAAACTGTTTTTT
TRBV19	.	TRBJ1-5	15	.	CASNVRNYGNQPQHF	TGTGCCAGTAACGTGAGGAACTATGGCAATCAGCCCCAGCATTTT
TRBV27	.	TRBJ2-7	13	.	CASSLSRWDEQYF	TGTGCCAGCAGTTTATCACGTTGGGACGAGCAGTACTTC
TRBV28	.	TRBJ1-2	12	.	CASSLDRSGYTF	TGTGCCAGCAGTTTGGACCGTAGCGGCTACACCTTC
TRBV10-3	.	TRBJ2-7	14	.	CASRRDFSSYEQYF	TGTGCCAGCCGCCGGGACTTCTCTTCCTACGAGCAGTACTTC
TRBV7-9	.	TRBJ2-2	14	.	CASSLAGYPGELFF	TGTGCCAGCAGCTTAGCAGGTTACCCTGGGGAGCTGTTTTTT